This T cell receptor beta chain stems from a study of cytomegalovirus exposure and HLA in healthy donors. General observations from the study: Later work associated over 15,000 TCR beta sequences with HLA alleles at 0.05 false discovery rate. Overall, about 160 TCR beta chains were annotated as cytomegalovirus-associated. Of the V segments, some could not be distinguished, including TRBV6-2 and TRBV6-3, and were excluded. DRB1 showed the most TCR associations and HLA-C the fewest in a later analysis, as rates varied by HLA locus.

With respect to this clone: Antigen: not known.

The PCR ran on 60 Vbeta and 13 Jbeta primers. Generated by immunoSEQ multiplex PCR, the TCRdb table keeps only in-frame clones and is missing some. The sample consists of under 200,000 clones, approximately 78% of them appearing once. V was trimmed by 6 bases and J by 2 bases, leaving 13 bases between them. Germline-derived CDR1 and CDR2 are MNHEY and SMNVEV (reference sequence). The CDR3 contains 14 residues. V usage is TRBV27 and J usage is TRBJ2-5; possibly TRBD2 for D (6 bases). This sequence was found in a woman aged 18-29 years in good health and CMV-seronegative. The sample comprised PBMCs. CDR3 in amino acids: CASSRRGRQETQYF. In nucleotides, the CDR3 is TGTGCCAGCAGCCGGAGGGGCAGGCAAGAGACCCAGTACTTC.